The 8 T cell receptor beta chains listed next were all sequenced from one sample in a study of blood T cell repertoires in COVID-19. Assay used: immunoSEQ multiplex PCR; TCRdb lists only in-frame clones, some missing. The table lists about 140,000 clones, roughly 89% of them singletons. Material for sequencing was PBMCs or T cells enriched from blood (not recorded which). The receptor set was obtained from a man aged 45-60 years who had recovered from COVID-19.

DNA of the CDR3: TGTGCCTGGACCCCTTCGCTGCGAGGACTTGGCTACACCTTC. It specifies CAWTPSLRGLGYTF. The rearrangement links TRBV30 to TRBJ1-2; D unresolved. The CDR3 has 14 amino acids. V was clipped by 4 bases and J by 7 bases, with 19 bases between them. Germline V gives CDR1 GTSNPN, CDR2 SVGIG (reference sequence).

CDR3 coding DNA: TGTGCCAGCAGCCCCAAGGCAGGGGGTGGAAACACCATATATTTT. It translates to CASSPKAGGGNTIYF. This chain connects TRBV4-2 to TRBJ1-3; 7 bases are shared with TRBD1. Germline V gives CDR1 LGHNA, CDR2 YNFKEQ. The CDR3 is 15 residues long. With V trimmed by 4 bases and J by 3 bases, 6 bases remained unmatched.

The chain carries TRBV5-4 and TRBJ1-1, with D perhaps TRBD1 (6 bases). The CDR3 sequence is 13 residues long. V lost 7 bases and J lost 4, with 14 bases in between. The germline gives CDR1 SGHNT, CDR2 YYREEE (reference sequence). CDR3 sequence (DNA): TGTGCCAGCGGGCCTCGGGGGGCCACTGAAGCTTTCTTT. Residues: CASGPRGATEAFF.

This chain links TRBV5-1 with TRBJ2-5, with 7 positions matching TRBD1. The CDR3 runs to 14 residues. V shed 3 bases and J 5 bases; nucleotides not matched to a gene: 7. The germline gives CDR1 SGHRS, CDR2 YFSETQ. CDR3 in DNA: TGCGCCAGCAGCTACGGACAGGTTGGCGAGACCCAGTACTTC. It specifies CASSYGQVGETQYF.

V is TRBV11-2 and J is TRBJ2-3; weak D call: TRBD2 (7 bases). Germline V CDR1 and CDR2: SGHAT, FQNNGV. This CDR3 has 16 residues. Trimming removed 1 base at V and 6 bases at J, with 17 bases between. The DNA of the CDR3 is TGTGCCAGCAGCTTAGGAGGGGCGGGGGCCTACGATACGCAGTATTTT. Its protein is CASSLGGAGAYDTQYF. The full variable domain, completed using reference TRBV11-2 and TRBJ2-3, is EAGVAQSPRYKIIEKRQSVAFWCNPISGHATLYWYQQILGQGPKLLIQFQNNGVVDDSQLPKDRFSAERLKGVDSTLKIQPAKLEDSAVYLCASSLGGAGAYDTQYFGPGTRLTVL.

J is TRBJ1-1 and V is TRBV18; TRBD1 aligns across 8 bases. The CDR3 loop spans 16 amino acids. CDR1 is KGHSH and CDR2 is LQKENI in the germline V gene. V lost 6 bases and J lost 4; bases outside the gene matches: 13. CDR3 coding DNA: TGTGCCAGCTCCCCGAACGTCCAGGGGGCCGGCACTGAAGCTTTCTTT. It encodes CASSPNVQGAGTEAFF.

The chain carries TRBV5-6 and TRBJ2-1; D may be TRBD2 (6 bases). The V end was cut by 0 bases, the J end by 12 bases, with 31 bases between. Germline CDR1 SGHDT, CDR2 YYEEEE. CDR3 length: 19 amino acids. The CDR3 coding sequence is TGTGCCAGCAGCTTGGGTCCCCCCTTCAGTGAGACCGGGAGTTGGGGGCAGTTCTTC. Amino acid sequence: CASSLGPPFSETGSWGQFF.

The chain carries TRBV18 and TRBJ2-1; D might be TRBD2 (6 bases). V gave up 4 bases and J gave up 2 bases, with 9 bases separating them. The CDR3 extends over 14 amino acids. CDR1 and CDR2 (germline): KGHSH, LQKENI. CDR3 in amino acids: CASSQAGPYNEQFF. DNA of the CDR3: TGTGCCAGCTCACAGGCGGGACCCTACAATGAGCAGTTCTTC.